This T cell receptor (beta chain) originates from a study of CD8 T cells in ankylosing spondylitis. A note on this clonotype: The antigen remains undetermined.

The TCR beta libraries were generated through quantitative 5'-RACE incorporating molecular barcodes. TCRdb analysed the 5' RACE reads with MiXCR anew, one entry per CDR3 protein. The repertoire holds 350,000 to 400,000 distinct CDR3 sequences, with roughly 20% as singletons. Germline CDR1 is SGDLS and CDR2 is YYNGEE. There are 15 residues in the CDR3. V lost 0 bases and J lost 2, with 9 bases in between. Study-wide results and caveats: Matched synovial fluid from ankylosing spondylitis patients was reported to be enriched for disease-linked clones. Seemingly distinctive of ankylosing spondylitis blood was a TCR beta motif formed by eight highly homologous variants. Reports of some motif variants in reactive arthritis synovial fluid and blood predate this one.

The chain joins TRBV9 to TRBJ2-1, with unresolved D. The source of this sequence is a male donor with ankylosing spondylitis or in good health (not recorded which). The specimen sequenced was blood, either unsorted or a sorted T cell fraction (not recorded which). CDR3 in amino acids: CASSVDYSTYNEQFF. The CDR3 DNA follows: TGTGCCAGCAGCGTAGACTACAGCACCTACAATGAGCAGTTCTTC.